This entry concerns a single T cell receptor (beta chain). This clone was seen a handful of times. No much larger clone exists at a distance of one base, and base qualities are not known. Libraries were constructed by the immunoSEQ multiplex PCR assay. For most patients, genomic DNA was isolated with the Qiagen DNeasy Blood and Tissue Kit and shipped frozen to Adaptive Biotechnologies for TCR sequencing. High-throughput TCR-beta CDR3 sequencing of genomic DNA from most patients was performed by Adaptive Biotechnologies. As for the original processing: TCR sequencing data for around 19 patients were retrieved from Adaptive's ImmunoSEQ software; three other patients were processed with MiXCR and VDJtools. CD4 versus CD8 sorting errors were corrected by removing sequences found in both subsets at a frequency ratio below 5:1. CDR3 nucleotide sequences shared between donor and recipient were removed because their origin could not be assigned. To count as alloreactive, a clone needed at least 2-fold expansion over unstimulated cells and a minimum CFSE-low frequency of 0.002% (template counts) or 0.001% (read counts). Mappable clones were those detected in sequenced pre-transplant spleen, lymph node, or MLR CFSE-low populations of the donor or recipient. The cumulative frequency of alloreactive clones was calculated as a percentage of all sequences, weighted by copy number. TCRdb holds this immuneACCESS table with in-frame rearrangements only. Some clones are missing; in checked studies, unresolved V genes explain under half, and the rest has no known cause. D and trimming were read from the DNA, whereas the V and J calls and clone size are those reported in that table. For this sample there are about 15,000 clones; approximately 38% appear just once. Together, the top ten hold 3.5% to 4.5% of the sample.

The germline V gene (reference sequence) specifies PRHDT as CDR1 and FYEKMQ as CDR2. The CDR3 has 15 amino acids, counting the end cysteine and phenylalanine. Only CDR3 DNA is held: 45 bases, read in frame from base 1. The V end loses 3 bases and the J end loses 3 bases, and a stretch of 12 bases separates them. The sample is drawn from a study of graft-versus-host responses after intestinal transplantation (dated by TCRdb to about 2021). Regarding the study in general: The transplants that recipients received were multivisceral, liver-intestinal, or isolated intestinal. All recipients received anti-thymocyte globulin induction followed by maintenance tacrolimus and steroids for 3 to 4 years. After intestinal transplantation, graft-versus-host and host-versus-graft alloreactive T cell clones in the graft, circulation and bone marrow were tracked using bulk TCR-beta CDR3 sequencing. Alloreactive clones were identified by sequencing pre-transplant mixed lymphocyte reaction products and comparing them with unstimulated pre-transplant donor and recipient T cells. A cohort of 20 to 25 intestinal transplant recipients, including one retransplant, was enrolled, and a few patients lacking pretransplant specimens were excluded. Donor T cell macrochimerism was defined as a peak of at least 4% donor T cells among recipient peripheral blood mononuclear cells. Rather than going through the commercial service, samples from a few later patients were sequenced in-house on an Illumina MiSeq and processed with MiXCR. General conclusions and limits of the study: Patients with donor T cell macrochimerism had high GvH to HvG T cell clonal ratios in their allografts. Conclusions were limited by the relatively low number and heterogeneity of intestinal transplant patients. Peak levels of circulating GvH clones were associated with declines in HvG clones early after transplant. GvH clones were detected in recipient bone marrow, and some of these GvH clones were observed earlier in ileal mucosa or blood, consistent with an intestinal mucosal origin.

The time point tag for this specimen amounts to: cells obtained before transplantation from donor or recipient. In mixed lymphocyte reactions, about 200,000 CFSE-labeled pre-transplant responders were plated with about 200,000 irradiated violet-dye-labeled stimulators and cultured for 5 to 6 days. Proliferating CD3+CD4+CFSE-low and CD3+CD8+CFSE-low responder cells were FACS-sorted on a BD Influx sorter after the mixed lymphocyte reaction. The sequence was collected from a human patient who received an intestinal transplant. Recombination joined TRBV13 with TRBJ2-1, with no reliable assignment of the D segment. The source material was alloreactive CD8+ T cells from a mixed lymphocyte reaction culture, sampled before intestinal transplant. What this sample's cell subset or site label stands for: CFSE-low proliferating T cells sorted from roughly 6-day pre-transplant mixed lymphocyte reaction (GvH or HvG direction). CDR3 region: CASSLYLPLYNEQFF. The base sequence is TGTGCCAGCAGCTTGTACCTTCCTCTCTACAATGAGCAGTTCTTC.